One and the same sample provided the 30 T cell receptor beta chains below, sequenced in a study of OX40 agonist ivuxolimab in advanced cancers. Here immunoSEQ multiplex PCR was the method, and the copy in TCRdb shows in-frame clones only, minus some. The data contain approximately 20,000 clones, just under 90% of them seen just once; the ten biggest clones take up about a quarter. Sequencing was performed on CD4+ or CD8+ T cells sorted from blood, taken in a trial of the OX40 agonist ivuxolimab. Source of these receptors: an adult with an advanced solid tumor such as melanoma, head and neck, liver or kidney cancer.

This clone was observed once. The V and J genes are TRBV28 and TRBJ2-3, with TRBD2 identical over 14 bases. The CDR3 covers 16 residues. V lost 4 bases to trimming and J lost 6 bases; unmatched junction nucleotides: 6. CDR1 MDHEN and CDR2 SYDVKM come from the germline V gene. CDR3 DNA: TGTGCCAGCAGTTGGACTAGCGGGGGGCCTCGGGATACGCAGTATTTT. It specifies CASSWTSGGPRDTQYF.

The chain joins TRBV21-1 to TRBJ1-2. TRBV21-1 is deemed a pseudogene. This CDR3 has 16 amino acids. CDR3 protein: CASSKEHRGWNYGYTF. CDR3 bases: TGTGCCAGCAGCAAGGAACACCGGGGTTGGAACTATGGCTACACCTTC.

The CDR3 spells CASGTSAGRGDTEAFF. CDR3 coding DNA: TGTGCCAGCGGAACCAGCGCGGGCAGGGGTGACACTGAAGCTTTCTTT. The genes are TRBV5-6 and TRBJ1-1, with D possibly being TRBD1 (6 bases). This CDR3 comprises 16 residues. Germline V CDR1 and CDR2: SGHDT, YYEEEE. V was pared by 7 bases and J by 3 bases, with 22 bases between.

V usage is TRBV6-4 and J usage is TRBJ2-1; the match to TRBD2 covers 13 bases. The CDR3 totals 14 residues. The germline gives CDR1 MRHNA, CDR2 SNTAGT. J lost 9 bases, V lost 3 bases, and 2 bases had no gene match. CDR3 in DNA: TGTGCCAGCAGTGAAACTAGCGGGGGGGCTGAGCAGTTCTTC. Its translation: CASSETSGGAEQFF.

J is TRBJ2-6 and V is TRBV28; no clear D gene. The V end lost 2 bases, the J end lost 3 bases, and 2 bases lay between the germline ends. Germline assignment: CDR1 MDHEN and CDR2 SYDVKM. The CDR3 loop spans 13 amino acids. The CDR3: CASSLGGANVLTF. CDR3 in DNA: TGTGCCAGCAGTTTAGGTGGGGCCAACGTCCTGACTTTC. Using reference TRBV28 and TRBJ2-6 for the parts outside the CDR3, the full variable domain is DVKVTQSSRYLVKRTGEKVFLECVQDMDHENMFWYRQDPGLGLRLIYFSYDVKMKEKGDIPEGYSVSREKKERFSLILESASTNQTSMYLCASSLGGANVLTFGAGSRLTVL.

The chain couples TRBV25-1 to TRBJ1-2, with D unclear. The CDR3 runs to 10 residues. The V end was cut by 4 bases, the J end by 6 bases, with 3 bases between. CDR1 and CDR2 from the germline V gene are MGHDK and SYGVNS. CDR3 nucleotide sequence: TGTGCCAGCAGTGCAAATGGCTACACCTTC. This encodes CASSANGYTF.

The V gene is TRBV6-1, the J gene TRBJ2-7; 7 bases are shared with TRBD1. V gave up 0 bases and J gave up 3 bases; unmatched junction bases: 14. CDR1 MNHNS and CDR2 SASEGT come from the germline V gene. This CDR3 has 18 amino acids. CDR3: CASSEAHGDRLPHYEQYF. CDR3 DNA: TGTGCCAGCAGTGAAGCGCATGGGGACAGACTACCACACTACGAGCAGTACTTC.

By sample fraction, this clone is medium-sized. The genes are TRBV7-3 and TRBJ2-1; 7 nucleotides agree with TRBD1. Trimming cost V 5 bases and J 5 bases; bases outside gene matches: 18. The CDR3 consists of 18 residues. CDR1 is SGHTA, CDR2 FQGTGA, per germline. CDR3 nucleotides: TGTGCCAGCAGCCCGGGACAGCCACAACTTCGGTCCGACAATGAGCAGTTCTTC. Amino acid sequence: CASSPGQPQLRSDNEQFF.

The V and J genes are TRBV4-3 and TRBJ2-2; D may correspond to TRBD1 or TRBD2 (5 bases each). This CDR3 spans 14 amino acids. Germline values: CDR1 LGHNA, CDR2 YSLEER. Trimming pared 3 bases from V and 7 bases from J, leaving 12 bases between. DNA of the CDR3: TGCGCCAGCAGCCATATGGGGGTTGGCGGGGAGCTGTTTTTT. Translated: CASSHMGVGGELFF.

This chain joins TRBV5-6 and TRBJ2-2, with 7 bases aligning to TRBD2. Per germline, CDR1 SGHDT and CDR2 YYEEEE. Trimming at V came to 2 bases and at J to 3 bases, leaving 4 bases not matched to a gene. The CDR3 extends over 15 amino acids. CDR3 residues: CASSFGAGDTGELFF. CDR3 sequence (DNA): TGTGCCAGCAGCTTCGGGGCGGGGGACACCGGGGAGCTGTTTTTT.

This chain links TRBV18 with TRBJ2-3, with 8 bases matching TRBD2. V shed 0 bases, J shed 1 base, and the junction held 3 bases outside the gene matches. Germline V gene data show CDR1 as KGHSH and CDR2 as LQKENI. The CDR3 sequence is 16 residues long. CDR3 nucleotide sequence: TGTGCCAGCTCACCACCGCCGGGACTAGGCACAGATACGCAGTATTTT. Its protein product is CASSPPPGLGTDTQYF.

A single count supports this clone. This sequence joins TRBV6-5 and TRBJ1-1, with D uncertain. The CDR3 spans 14 residues. Trimming pared 5 bases from V and 1 base from J, leaving 11 bases between. The germline V gene encodes CDR1 MNHEY and CDR2 SVGAGI. CDR3 DNA sequence: TGTGCCAGCAGTCCAGGCGCCGGGAACACTGAAGCTTTCTTT. Amino acid sequence: CASSPGAGNTEAFF.

This clone turned up a few times. V is TRBV4-3 and J is TRBJ1-2; no definite D call. The length of the CDR3 is 15 residues. Per the germline V gene, CDR1 is LGHNA and CDR2 is YSLEER. Trimming pared 0 bases from V and 4 bases from J, leaving 12 bases between. CDR3 DNA sequence: TGCGCCAGCAGCCAAGATCGGTCAGAACTCTATGGCTACACCTTC. Its protein product is CASSQDRSELYGYTF.

CDR3 loop: CASSPYPSEQYF. The CDR3 nucleotides are TGTGCCAGCAGTCCTTATCCCTCCGAGCAGTACTTC. J is TRBJ2-7 and V is TRBV27; no reliable D call. The length of the CDR3 is 12 residues. The germline gives CDR1 MNHEY, CDR2 SMNVEV (reference sequence). The ends were cut back, 5 bases at V and 6 bases at J, with 11 bases in the middle.

This chain connects TRBV6-5 to TRBJ1-2; possible D gene TRBD1, 5 bases. The CDR3 is made up of 13 amino acids. V shed 10 bases and J shed 9 bases, with 21 bases lying between them. CDR1 MNHEY and CDR2 SVGAGI come from the germline V gene. The CDR3: CATRGIGVESYTF. CDR3 sequence (DNA): TGTGCCACCCGCGGTATAGGGGTCGAGAGCTACACCTTC.

This clone was seen only once. V gene TRBV9 combines with J gene TRBJ1-2; D unresolved. Trimming cost V 2 bases and J 3 bases, with 8 bases left between them. This CDR3 contains 13 residues. CDR1 is SGDLS, CDR2 YYNGEE, per germline. The CDR3, as DNA: TGTGCCAGCAGCGTGGAGGAATACTATGGCTACACCTTC. Its translation: CASSVEEYYGYTF.

This chain links TRBV10-1 with TRBJ2-5; D gene uncertain. This CDR3 is 15 amino acids long. The germline V and J ends were trimmed by 5 bases and 4 bases, with 17 bases remaining between them. The germline V gene has CDR1 WNHNN and CDR2 SYGVQD (reference sequence). CDR3 bases: TGCGCCAGCAGTTCTACTCGACTCTTCCGAGAGACCCAGTACTTC. Translation gives CASSSTRLFRETQYF.

The chain uses TRBV27 and TRBJ2-7, with a weak D call TRBD1 (6 bases). The V gene lost 6 bases and the J gene lost 2 bases, with 14 bases spanning the gap. CDR3 size: 14 residues. Germline CDR1 and CDR2: MNHEY and SMNVEV (reference sequence). Written as DNA, the CDR3 is TGTGCCAGCAGCCCGACAGGCCCAGCCTACGAGCAGTACTTC. Amino acid sequence: CASSPTGPAYEQYF.

CDR3 in amino acids: CASSATGGLSYEQYF. In DNA, the CDR3 is TGTGCCAGCAGTGCGACAGGGGGTTTGTCCTACGAGCAGTACTTC. This rearrangement joins TRBV28 to TRBJ2-7; the match to TRBD1 covers 9 bases. This CDR3 is built from 15 residues. From germline, CDR1 is MDHEN and CDR2 SYDVKM. V shed 5 bases, J shed 1 base, and the junction held 6 bases outside the gene matches.

This sequence joins TRBV5-6 and TRBJ2-3, with D unresolved. CDR3 size: 13 residues. V lost 2 bases and J lost 1, with 5 bases in between. The germline V gene encodes CDR1 SGHDT and CDR2 YYEEEE. As DNA, the CDR3 is TGTGCCAGCAGCTTCGGTCGCACAGATACGCAGTATTTT. It specifies CASSFGRTDTQYF.

The chain uses TRBV2 and TRBJ2-1, with 8 bases lining up with TRBD1. V lost 4 bases, J lost 6 bases, and 2 bases stayed unmatched. CDR3 length equals 13 residues. Germline V gene sequence: CDR1 SNHLY, CDR2 FYNNEI. In DNA form, the CDR3 reads TGTGCCAGCAGTGGACAGGGGACCAATGAGCAGTTCTTC. Protein: CASSGQGTNEQFF.

The rearrangement uses TRBV15 and TRBJ2-7; unclear D gene. Germline values: CDR1 LNHNV, CDR2 YYDKDF (reference sequence). CDR3 length equals 16 residues. The V end lost 0 bases, the J end lost 6 bases, and 18 bases lay between the germline ends. CDR3 DNA sequence: TGTGCCACCAGCAGAGATCGTAACTACCTCGGTTTCGAGCAGTACTTC. It encodes CATSRDRNYLGFEQYF.

The CDR3 sequence: CASSLDFSWYISNQPQHF. CDR3 DNA sequence: TGTGCCAGCAGCTTAGATTTCTCGTGGTACATAAGCAATCAGCCCCAGCATTTT. The gene calls are TRBV7-2 and TRBJ1-5, with unresolved D. Germline CDR1 SGHTA, CDR2 FQGNSA. V dropped 1 base and J dropped 1 base, with 17 bases sitting between them. This CDR3 is 18 amino acids long. The full variable domain, in which reference TRBV7-2 and TRBJ1-5 provide the parts outside the CDR3, is GAGVSQSPSNKVTEKGKDVELRCDPISGHTALYWYRQSLGQGLEFLIYFQGNSAPDKSGLPSDRFSAERTGGSVSTLTIQRTQQEDSAVYLCASSLDFSWYISNQPQHFGDGTRLSIL.

The chain joins TRBV28 to TRBJ1-3; D is unresolved. Trimming took 7 bases from V and 8 from J, leaving 15 bases between them. This CDR3 comprises 13 residues. The germline V gene has CDR1 MDHEN and CDR2 SYDVKM. CDR3 nucleotides: TGTGCCAGCACTGAGGGAAACTCGGACACCATATATTTT. Translation gives CASTEGNSDTIYF.

The chain combines TRBV11-2 with TRBJ2-3, with TRBD2 as a possible D gene (6 bases). Per the germline V gene, CDR1 is SGHAT and CDR2 is FQNNGV. This CDR3 region has 15 residues. Trimming shortened V by 5 bases and J by 0 bases, and 12 bases separated the two germline ends. CDR3 in DNA: TGTGCCAGCAGCGTGGCCGCGGGGAGCACAGATACGCAGTATTTT. Protein product: CASSVAAGSTDTQYF.

This clone was counted once. The chain uses TRBV9 and TRBJ2-7; D possibly corresponds to TRBD1 (6 bases). V dropped 4 bases and J dropped 5 bases, with 25 bases sitting between them. The CDR3 has 17 amino acids. CDR1 and CDR2 from the germline V gene are SGDLS and YYNGEE. The DNA for the CDR3 is TGTGCCAGCAGCCCAGGGGTCACAACCTCTGGCGGCGACGAGCAGTACTTC. Residues: CASSPGVTTSGGDEQYF.

This clone showed up just a few times. The chain couples TRBV7-8 to TRBJ1-3; D may be TRBD1 (5 bases). Deletions cut 6 bases from V and 1 base from J, with 7 bases between. This CDR3 region has 13 residues. Germline V gene data show CDR1 as SGHVS and CDR2 as FQNEAQ. CDR3 amino acids: CASSSGSGNTIYF. CDR3 coding DNA: TGTGCCAGCAGTTCAGGGTCTGGAAACACCATATATTTT. Looking up the rest from reference TRBV7-8 and TRBJ1-3 gives the full variable domain: GAGVSQSPRYKVAKRGQDVALRCDPISGHVSLFWYQQALGQGPEFLTYFQNEAQLDKSGLPSDRFFAERPEGSVSTLKIQRTQQEDSAVYLCASSSGSGNTIYFGEGSWLTVV.

This chain uses TRBV9 with TRBJ2-3, with D possibly being TRBD1 or TRBD2 (5 bases each). V lost 0 bases and J 5 bases, leaving 7 bases between the germline ends. This CDR3 spans 13 amino acids. Germline V gene data show CDR1 as SGDLS and CDR2 as YYNGEE. The CDR3 DNA reads as TGTGCCAGCAGCGTAGATGGGGGAGATACGCAGTATTTT. It translates to CASSVDGGDTQYF. Full variable domain (outside the CDR3, taken from reference TRBV9 and TRBJ2-3): DSGVTQTPKHLITATGQRVTLRCSPRSGDLSVYWYQQSLDQGLQFLIQYYNGEERAKGNILERFSAQQFPDLHSELNLSSLELGDSALYFCASSVDGGDTQYFGPGTRLTVL.

J is TRBJ1-1 and V is TRBV13; D is possibly TRBD1 (6 bases). CDR3 length equals 14 residues. From germline, CDR1 is PRHDT and CDR2 FYEKMQ (reference sequence). V was trimmed by 3 bases and J by 4 bases, leaving 12 bases between them. The CDR3 nucleotides read TGTGCCAGCAGCTTCCTGCAGGGGTTCACTGAAGCTTTCTTT. Translation: CASSFLQGFTEAFF.

The chain employs TRBV9 and TRBJ1-1, with TRBD1 as a possible D gene (6 bases). Trimming took off 3 bases at V and 3 bases at J, with 21 bases between the two ends. This CDR3 spans 17 amino acids. Germline V lookup: CDR1 SGDLS, CDR2 YYNGEE. Written as DNA, the CDR3 is TGTGCCAGCAGCGCCGCCCTGTTGGGGGCAAGGGACACTGAAGCTTTCTTT. It translates to CASSAALLGARDTEAFF. Variable domain in full (rest from reference TRBV9 and TRBJ1-1): DSGVTQTPKHLITATGQRVTLRCSPRSGDLSVYWYQQSLDQGLQFLIQYYNGEERAKGNILERFSAQQFPDLHSELNLSSLELGDSALYFCASSAALLGARDTEAFFGQGTRLTVV.